Listed below are T cell receptor beta chains from one sample, sequenced in a study of CD8 T cells in Susac syndrome. TCRdb reprocessed the immunoSEQ multiplex PCR reads via MiXCR and lists one record per CDR3 protein. The sample has 150,000 to 200,000 distinct CDR3 sequences; around 93% are singletons. The source material was CD4+ T cells from PBMCs. Every receptor here comes from a human donor with multiple sclerosis. Both conserved end residues are part of each CDR3. D genes are given only for firm matches. Size tells how often a clone was seen (once, few, many) or the class of an expanded clone, and some rows leave it out.

v_call	j_call	clone_size	d_call	cdr3_length	cdr3_nt	cdr3_aa
TRBV9	TRBJ2-2	-	TRBD1	17	TGTGCCAGCAGCCCCCACCCTCAGGGGGCGAACACCGGGGAGCTGTTTTTT	CASSPHPQGANTGELFF
TRBV27	TRBJ1-1	-	-	16	TGTGCCAGCAGTACCATCCTCAGGGTTGGGGGCACTGAAGCTTTCTTT	CASSTILRVGGTEAFF
TRBV5-1	TRBJ2-5	-	-	15	TGCGCCAGCAGCCGTGACACAGGGCCGGGAGAGACCCAGTACTTC	CASSRDTGPGETQYF
TRBV7-2	TRBJ1-3	-	-	13	TGTGCCAGCAGCTTAGATTACAGAAGTACCATATATTTT	CASSLDYRSTIYF
TRBV27	TRBJ1-6	-	-	12	TGTGCCAGCTCCCCCCTCAATTCACCCCTCCACTTT	CASSPLNSPLHF
TRBV7-8	TRBJ1-2	-	-	15	TGTGCCAGCAGCCTAAACCTGGGGGGGGAGAGGGGCTACACCTTC	CASSLNLGGERGYTF
TRBV19	TRBJ1-6	-	-	16	TGTGCCAGTAGTACCGACGACGGGCGGGTCAATTCACCCCTCCACTTT	CASSTDDGRVNSPLHF
TRBV4-1	TRBJ1-2	-	TRBD1	16	TGCGCCAGCAGCCATCCCGGACAGGGAGGGAGTGGTGGCTACACCTTC	CASSHPGQGGSGGYTF
TRBV2	TRBJ2-1	-	TRBD2	14	TGTGCCAGCATGGGGAGGGGCGGTGGGTACGTGCAGTTCTTC	CASMGRGGGYVQFF
TRBV3-1	TRBJ2-5	once	-	13	TGTGCCAGCAGTGGGACCAGACAAGAGACCCAGTACTTC	CASSGTRQETQYF
TRBV7-9	TRBJ1-4	-	-	14	TGTGCCAGCAGCGGCGGGGGCGCGTATGAAAAACTGTTTTTT	CASSGGGAYEKLFF
TRBV7-3	TRBJ2-1	-	-	14	TGTGCCAGCAGCGCACAGGGATCCTACAATGAGCAGTTCTTC	CASSAQGSYNEQFF
TRBV11-2	TRBJ2-3	-	-	14	TGTGCCAGCAGCCAGGGCCGTTCCGGAGATACGCAGTATTTT	CASSQGRSGDTQYF
TRBV2	TRBJ2-2	-	-	13	TGTGCCAGCAGGGGGACTTCCATCGGGGAGCTGTTTTTT	CASRGTSIGELFF
TRBV20-1	TRBJ1-6	-	-	14	TGCAGTGCTAGGGTTGGGTCTGTCAATTCACCCCTCCACTTT	CSARVGSVNSPLHF